The 15 T cell receptor beta chains below all came from one sample that was sequenced in a study of cytomegalovirus exposure and HLA in healthy donors. Measured with immunoSEQ multiplex PCR; TCRdb has only the in-frame clones, and not every one. Of a few hundred thousand clones detected, roughly 84% appear once; the ten largest clones hold around 15%. Sequencing was performed on PBMCs. These receptor sequences come from a young woman in good health and CMV-seropositive.

The chain joins TRBV7-8 to TRBJ1-2; D is undetermined. V was cut by 0 bases and J by 9 bases, with 11 bases left in between. Germline values: CDR1 SGHVS, CDR2 FQNEAQ. The CDR3 has 13 residues. The CDR3 DNA follows: TGTGCCAGCAGCTTAGCGCGTGGGGAGCGCTACACCTTC. It codes for CASSLARGERYTF.

This clone was seen a few times. The CDR3 bases are TGTGCCAGCTCACGCGGGACAGGGTCAGGGGAGCAGTACTTC. This codes for CASSRGTGSGEQYF. The chain is built from TRBV18 and TRBJ2-7; 9 bases match TRBD1. V was clipped by 4 bases and J by 7 bases; unmatched bases: 8. The germline gives CDR1 KGHSH, CDR2 LQKENI. The CDR3 is 14 amino acids.

This clone was recorded only once. CDR3 in DNA: TGCGCCAGCAGGGAAGCGGAGGTAGCGGGAAACTACTACAATGAGCAGTTCTTC. Its protein is CASREAEVAGNYYNEQFF. V is TRBV5-1 and J is TRBJ2-1; TRBD2 aligns across 8 bases. Germline V gives CDR1 SGHRS, CDR2 YFSETQ. The CDR3 is 18 amino acids. After removal of 5 bases from V and 3 bases from J, the junction contained 16 bases not matched to a gene.

The rearrangement joins TRBV9 to TRBJ2-7; TRBD2 matches 11 bases. This CDR3 is 17 amino acids long. With 4 bases clipped from V and 0 bases from J, the junction kept 9 bases outside the gene matches. From germline, CDR1 is SGDLS and CDR2 YYNGEE. The CDR3 reads CASSPAGTSGFSYEQYF. DNA of the CDR3: TGTGCCAGCAGCCCAGCCGGGACTAGCGGTTTCTCCTACGAGCAGTACTTC.

The DNA for the CDR3 is TGTGCCTGGAGTATCAACGTCCTGAACACTGAAGCTTTCTTT. It codes for CAWSINVLNTEAFF. V is TRBV30 and J is TRBJ1-1, with D unresolved. The CDR3 has 14 residues. The V end lost 2 bases, the J end lost 0 bases, and 10 bases lay between the germline ends. Looked up from germline, CDR1 is GTSNPN and CDR2 is SVGIG (reference sequence).

The chain carries TRBV29-1 and TRBJ1-1, with D uncertain. This CDR3 is built from 11 residues. Germline V CDR1 and CDR2: SQVTM, ANQGSEA. Trimming cost V 8 bases and J 4 bases, with 11 bases left between them. This CDR3 reads CSSEVATEAFF. In DNA form, the CDR3 reads TGCAGCTCAGAGGTTGCCACTGAAGCTTTCTTT.

The chain carries TRBV29-1 and TRBJ1-1, with D perhaps matching TRBD1 (6 bases). This CDR3 has 16 residues. Per the germline V gene, CDR1 is SQVTM and CDR2 is ANQGSEA. Trimming took off 5 bases at V and 3 bases at J, with 22 bases between the two ends. Here the CDR3 DNA reads TGCAGCGTTCGAAGAGGATGGGGGGCTGAGGACACTGAAGCTTTCTTT. Amino acid sequence: CSVRRGWGAEDTEAFF.

This clone was seen more than once but under ten times. The chain uses TRBV5-1 and TRBJ1-2; D is undetermined. The CDR3 runs 13 residues. Per germline, CDR1 SGHRS and CDR2 YFSETQ. V gave up 5 bases and J gave up 4 bases, with 12 bases separating them. This CDR3 is CASRVPSSYGYTF. In DNA, the CDR3 is TGCGCCAGCAGGGTTCCGTCCTCCTATGGCTACACCTTC.

CDR3 sequence (DNA): TGTGCCCGCGAGACAGGTCCCTCTGGGGCCAACGTCCTGACTTTC. Its translation is CARETGPSGANVLTF. The chain is built from TRBV2 and TRBJ2-6, with D tentatively TRBD1 (6 bases). CDR3 size: 15 residues. V dropped 11 bases and J dropped 0 bases, with 14 bases sitting between them. Germline CDR1 is SNHLY and CDR2 is FYNNEI.

The V gene is TRBV2, the J gene TRBJ2-5; D remains ambiguous. Trimming removed 2 bases at V and 3 bases at J, with 13 bases between. CDR3 length equals 15 residues. Germline V lookup: CDR1 SNHLY, CDR2 FYNNEI. The chain's CDR3 is CASSESSKNKETQYF. DNA of the CDR3: TGTGCCAGCAGTGAATCCAGTAAGAACAAAGAGACCCAGTACTTC.

The chain has TRBV28 and TRBJ2-7; 7 bases are shared with TRBD2. J gave up 2 bases and V 7 bases, and 11 bases lay outside the gene matches. There are 15 residues in the CDR3. Germline CDR1 and CDR2: MDHEN and SYDVKM. In DNA form, the CDR3 reads TGTGCCAGCATCCCTCGGGGGGAGGCTACCTACGAGCAGTACTTC. It is translated as CASIPRGEATYEQYF.

This chain joins TRBV28 and TRBJ2-1, with 8 bases matching TRBD1. The CDR3 has 15 residues. Trimming cost V 5 bases and J 5 bases; bases outside gene matches: 8. Germline V gene sequence: CDR1 MDHEN, CDR2 SYDVKM. CDR3 residues: CASSPRTGRNNEQFF. CDR3 nucleotides: TGTGCCAGCAGTCCCCGGACAGGGAGGAACAATGAGCAGTTCTTC. Filled out from reference TRBV28 and TRBJ2-1, the complete variable domain reads DVKVTQSSRYLVKRTGEKVFLECVQDMDHENMFWYRQDPGLGLRLIYFSYDVKMKEKGDIPEGYSVSREKKERFSLILESASTNQTSMYLCASSPRTGRNNEQFFGPGTRLTVL.

The chain uses TRBV27 and TRBJ1-4, with 8 positions matching TRBD1. This CDR3 is built from 16 residues. With V trimmed by 6 bases and J by 3 bases, 9 bases remained unmatched. Germline CDR1 MNHEY, CDR2 SMNVEV (reference sequence). The CDR3, as DNA: TGTGCCAGCAGATTGGACAGGGCTCAACCTAATGAAAAACTGTTTTTT. Translated: CASRLDRAQPNEKLFF.

The chain joins TRBV7-3 to TRBJ1-2; 8 bases align to TRBD1. The CDR3 is made up of 13 amino acids. Germline loops: CDR1 SGHTA, CDR2 FQGTGA. With 5 bases clipped from V and 8 bases from J, the junction kept 7 bases outside the gene matches. CDR3 loop: CASSPGQGEGYTF. DNA for the CDR3: TGTGCCAGCAGCCCCGGACAGGGTGAAGGCTACACCTTC.

The gene calls are TRBV30 and TRBJ2-6; D is unresolved. The germline V and J ends were trimmed by 1 base and 0 bases, with 7 bases remaining between them. This CDR3 has 15 amino acids. Germline V gene sequence: CDR1 GTSNPN, CDR2 SVGIG (reference sequence). DNA for the CDR3: TGTGCCTGGAGTGGTACGACCTCTGGGGCCAACGTCCTGACTTTC. Amino acid sequence: CAWSGTTSGANVLTF.